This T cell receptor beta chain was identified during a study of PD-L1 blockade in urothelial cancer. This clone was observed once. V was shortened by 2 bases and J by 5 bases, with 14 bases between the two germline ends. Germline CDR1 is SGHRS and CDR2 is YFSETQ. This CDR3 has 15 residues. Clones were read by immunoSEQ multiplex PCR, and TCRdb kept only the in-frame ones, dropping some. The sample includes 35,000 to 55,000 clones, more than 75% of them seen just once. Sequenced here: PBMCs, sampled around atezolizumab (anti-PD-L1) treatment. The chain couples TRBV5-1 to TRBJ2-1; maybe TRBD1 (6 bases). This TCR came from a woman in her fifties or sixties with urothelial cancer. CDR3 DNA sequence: TGCGCCAGCAGCTTACAGGGATTAGGACACAATGAGCAGTTCTTC. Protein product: CASSLQGLGHNEQFF.